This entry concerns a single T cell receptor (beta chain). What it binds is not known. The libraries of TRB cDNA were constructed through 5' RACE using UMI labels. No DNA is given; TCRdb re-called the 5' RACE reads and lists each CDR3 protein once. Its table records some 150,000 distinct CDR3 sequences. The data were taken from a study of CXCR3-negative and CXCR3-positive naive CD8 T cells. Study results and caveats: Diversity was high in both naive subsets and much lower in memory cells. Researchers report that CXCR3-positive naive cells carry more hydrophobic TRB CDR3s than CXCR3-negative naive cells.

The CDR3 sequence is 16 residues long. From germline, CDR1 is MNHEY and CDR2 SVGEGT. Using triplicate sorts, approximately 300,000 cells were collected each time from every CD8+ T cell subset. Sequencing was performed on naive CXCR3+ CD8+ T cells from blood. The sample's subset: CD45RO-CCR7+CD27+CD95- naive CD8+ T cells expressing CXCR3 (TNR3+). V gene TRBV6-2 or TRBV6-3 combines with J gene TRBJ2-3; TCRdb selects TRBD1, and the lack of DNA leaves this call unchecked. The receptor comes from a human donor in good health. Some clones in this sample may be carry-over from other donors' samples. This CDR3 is CASSSPRGGFTDTKYF.